This TCR beta chain emerged from a study of blood T cell repertoires in COVID-19. For the study at large: The United States, Italy and Spain were the sources of the acute and convalescent COVID-19 samples. The analysed material was cDNA or gDNA that came from T cells, B-cell-depleted T cells, or PBMCs.

While infection was still active, Seattle patients were enrolled and then followed longitudinally. In the study's own analysis: Reference gene primer amplification gave estimated nucleated cell counts. Assay used: immunoSEQ multiplex PCR; TCRdb lists only in-frame clones, some missing. Clone size and the V and J calls come from that table; the DNA yielded D and trimming. The sample has about 56,000 clones; roughly nine tenths are singletons. Germline V lookup: CDR1 LGHDT, CDR2 YNNKEL (reference sequence). This CDR3 has 16 residues. V lost 1 base, J lost 3 bases, and 8 bases stayed unmatched. Input material: peripheral blood. The clonotype comes from a woman aged 55-69 years with COVID-19, enrolled during active disease. The chain links TRBV3-1 (or the pseudogene TRBV3-2) to TRBJ2-7, with 8 bases aligning to TRBD2. CDR3 coding DNA: TGTGCCAGCAGCCAAGGCGGGGGGAACAGTATCTACGAGCAGTACTTC. It yields the protein CASSQGGGNSIYEQYF.